This TCR beta chain is drawn from a study of glioma-infiltrating T cells after dendritic cell vaccination. Study context: Dendritic cell vaccination trial patients had either newly diagnosed or recurrent glioblastoma. The vaccine used monocyte-derived dendritic cells pulsed overnight with autologous tumor lysate. At biweekly intervals, patients got three intradermal dendritic cell vaccine injections. Study-wide findings and caveats: Patients with more pretreatment TILs had longer time to progression and survival.

With 2 bases removed from V and 4 bases from J, the gap between germline ends came to 9 bases. The CDR3 totals 13 residues. CDR1 and CDR2 (germline): SGHRS, YFSETQ. Details on this clone: Its antigen is as yet unknown.

This sample's time point: after dendritic cell vaccination, including at tumor progression/relapse. Using immunoSEQ multiplex PCR, the repertoire was profiled, and TCRdb retains in-frame clones only, with some absent. The sample carries some 90,000 clones, approximately 80% recorded once. J is TRBJ2-5 and V is TRBV5-1; D remains unclear. The sequence was obtained from a human donor with glioblastoma. The sequencing used blood, collected after dendritic cell vaccination. CDR3 bases: TGCGCCAGCAGCTTTCACCTCGGAGAGACCCAGTACTTC. Protein product: CASSFHLGETQYF.